Sequencing of this T cell receptor beta chain was carried out in a study of somatic mutations in cytotoxic T cells in rheumatoid arthritis. The overall study: There were some V beta antibody-stained T-cell populations flow-sorted at nearly 100% purity, and these included V beta1+ cells sequenced for TCRB.

This CDR3 is 12 amino acids long. Germline V gene sequence: CDR1 LNHDA, CDR2 SQIVND (reference sequence). V was shortened by 5 bases and J by 1 base, with 5 bases between the two germline ends. Findings and caveats of the study: The antigen targets of the expanded CD8+ clones were unknown.

Separation of CD4+ and CD8+ cells was performed by positive magnetic bead selection, and purity was verified by flow cytometry. Using immunoSEQ multiplex PCR, the repertoire was profiled, and TCRdb retains in-frame clones only, with some absent. The sample lists roughly 15,000 clones, around 75% occurring once. Comment on this clone: Its antigen is not identified.

This chain connects TRBV19 to TRBJ1-1; D remains ambiguous. The sequence was collected from an adult with rheumatoid arthritis. Material for sequencing was CD8+ T cells sorted from blood. The CDR3 loop reads CASSLRNTEAFF. The CDR3 DNA sequence: TGTGCCAGTAGTCTGCGGAACACTGAAGCTTTCTTT. The variable domain in full, completed from reference TRBV19 and TRBJ1-1, reads DGGITQSPKYLFRKEGQNVTLSCEQNLNHDAMYWYRQDPGQGLRLIYYSQIVNDFQKGDIAEGYSVSREKKESFPLTVTSAQKNPTAFYLCASSLRNTEAFFGQGTRLTVV.